This T cell receptor (beta chain) was obtained from a study of blood T cells in healthy people across ages. The CDR3 runs 15 residues. Germline values: CDR1 MNHEY, CDR2 SVGEGT. Trimming shortened V by 6 bases and J by 13 bases, and 25 bases separated the two germline ends. Together with a sample-barcoded 5' primer, a J-beta primer mix was included in a second PCR lasting about 6 to 11 cycles. Tags on each cDNA molecule came from a template-switch adaptor with 12 random nucleotides. A minimum of 3 million CDR3-containing paired-end reads was obtained for each sample. TCRdb processed the 5' RACE reads anew with MiXCR; each CDR3 protein has one entry. The sample contains roughly 1.6 million distinct CDR3 sequences, around 36% of which appear only once.

The material sequenced was blood. This rearrangement joins TRBV6-2 or TRBV6-3 to TRBJ2-4, with a weak D call TRBD1 (8 bases). This receptor was taken from a young woman in good health. CDR3 nucleotides: TGTGCCAGCAGATCCACAGGGGGGGGTTGTGATGAGCAGTACTTC. It translates to CASRSTGGGCDEQYF.